The TCR beta chain under discussion was sequenced for a study of T cells after yellow fever vaccination (dated by TCRdb to the late 2010s). In terms of the full investigation: The SMART-Seq v4 Ultra Low Input RNA kit was used to prepare libraries from fractions with low cell numbers. To follow T-cell clones before and after primary and booster YFV17D yellow fever vaccination, bulk TCR alpha and beta repertoires were sequenced over time. Two healthy male donors, one aged 18 to 29 and one aged 30 to 40 years, were included in the cohort. Blood samples were taken at several timepoints before and after primary and secondary immunization, and bulk PBMC replicates and cell subsets were isolated.

Beyond this particular receptor, the publication reports: After the booster, most of the clones that had expanded following primary vaccination were detected again (around 95% of CD4 and 80% to 90% of CD8), which suggests that memory was broadly maintained. A small fraction of clonotypes appeared in both the CD4 and CD8 compartments, likely as a result of convergent recombination. Because abundant contaminating clonotypes from the bulk population could be contained in FACS-sorted repertoires, computational filtering was required. Only a couple of donors were included in the study, so the extent to which the findings can be generalized is limited. The secondary T-cell response was found to be weaker but faster than the primary response, with a peak reached on day 5 rather than on day 15.

This clonotype was detected ten times or more. The antigen this receptor binds is unknown. No clone much larger than this one lies a single base away; base qualities are absent. What this sample's treatment or condition label stands for: live attenuated yellow fever vaccine strain. At each blood-draw timepoint, two biological replicates of bulk PBMCs were obtained. PBMCs were isolated from peripheral blood using a standard Ficoll-Paque protocol. RNA was extracted with TriZol from bulk PBMCs, CD4 and CD8 fractions, and dextramer-positive and dextramer-negative fractions. The instrument was an Illumina NovaSeq 6000. Synthesis of TCR cDNA relied on 5'RACE template switching, a step that introduced a universal primer site along with unique molecular identifiers. Priming for cDNA synthesis came from both the TCR alpha and TCR beta constant segments. Two PCR steps were used to amplify libraries, with sample barcodes and sequencing adapters being added in the second step. Sequencing of the libraries was done on either Illumina HiSeq 2500 (2x100 bp) or NovaSeq (2x150 bp). The published analysis was carried out like this. MIGEC was used to demultiplex reads and collapse the reads into UMI consensus sequences, and MiXCR was used for V(D)J alignment. Vaccine-responding clonotypes were identified with edgeR using replicate PBMC samples, with FDR below 0.01 and a log2 fold change above 5 up to day 15 being required. CD4 or CD8 identity was assigned to each bulk clonotype according to whether the clonotype was present at higher abundance in the sequenced CD4 repertoire or the sequenced CD8 repertoire. In TCRdb, the public reads were trimmed at Q25 with fastp and aligned with MiXCR, with productive beta chains retained. Every CDR3 protein is listed once, alongside the most common genes and DNA of its rows. TCRdb's processing, not the authors', yielded these V and J calls. The sample table holds 250,000 or so distinct CDR3 sequences, of which roughly 3.7% were seen once. The top ten hold around 19% of the sample.

This clonotype was sampled from a man aged 18 to 29 who received the YFV17D yellow fever vaccine. Sequencing used PBMCs, obtained 15 days after the yellow fever booster vaccination.

The DNA reads TGTGCCAGCAGCGTAGACACAGGGGTAGGACAGCCCCAGCATTTT. The translation is CASSVDTGVGQPQHF. This chain joins TRBV9 to TRBJ1-5; TRBD1 agrees with 7 junctional bases. From the cysteine up to the phenylalanine, the CDR3 has a length of 15 residues. Just CDR3 DNA is preserved here, 45 bases in frame from base 1. The V end gives up 0 bases and the J end 7 bases, leaving 7 bases in the junction not matched to a gene. As encoded in the germline V gene, CDR1 is SGDLS while CDR2 is YYNGEE.